A selection of T cell receptor beta chains follows, all from one sample in a study of blood T cell repertoires in COVID-19. TCRdb keeps only in-frame clones here, not all; method: immunoSEQ multiplex PCR. Of roughly 300,000 clones detected, 85% appear once; the ten largest clones hold 2.5% to 3%. Sequencing was done on a sample of PBMCs or T cells enriched from blood (not recorded which). The receptors derive from a woman in her fifties or sixties who had recovered from COVID-19. The CDR3 runs from the conserved cysteine through the conserved F or W. Fields, in order: D gene, V gene, clone size, J gene, CDR3 DNA, CDR3 protein. D genes are given only for firm matches. Not every row has a clone size; where given, it reads once, few, many or a size class.

.	TRBV18	.	TRBJ2-3	TGTGCCAGCTCACCGGGGGACACACATTCCAATACGCAGTATTTT	CASSPGDTHSNTQYF
TRBD1	TRBV5-1	.	TRBJ2-5	TGCGCCAGCAGCTCATTACAGGGGCAAGAGACCCAGTACTTC	CASSSLQGQETQYF
TRBD1	TRBV4-1	once	TRBJ1-4	TGCGCCAGCAGCCCGAGATTGACAGGGGGAACTAATGAAAAACTGTTTTTT	CASSPRLTGGTNEKLFF
TRBD2	TRBV7-8	.	TRBJ2-1	TGTGCCAGCAGCTTAGCACTAGCGGGCGGGGAGCAGTTCTTC	CASSLALAGGEQFF
.	TRBV6-5	.	TRBJ1-3	TGTGCCAGCACTGGGCCTGGAAACACCATATATTTT	CASTGPGNTIYF
.	TRBV6-2/TRBV6-3	.	TRBJ2-1	TGTGCCAGCAGTGCACTAACCGAGCAGTTCTTC	CASSALTEQFF
TRBD1	TRBV18	once	TRBJ1-6	TGTGCCAGCTCACTTGACAGGGTCAATTCACCCCTCCACTTT	CASSLDRVNSPLHF
.	TRBV5-4	.	TRBJ2-6	TGTGCCAGCAGCTTCGGGACACTACCCTCTGGGGCCAACGTCCTGACTTTC	CASSFGTLPSGANVLTF
.	TRBV4-1	.	TRBJ2-7	TGCGCCAGCAGCCAAGTGCGGGGACGAAAGTACTTC	CASSQVRGRKYF
TRBD1	TRBV15	.	TRBJ1-1	TGTGCCACCAGCAGAGCGCCCGGACAGGGTTTGAACACTGAAGCTTTCTTT	CATSRAPGQGLNTEAFF
.	TRBV5-1	.	TRBJ1-6	TGCGCCAGCAGCCCCCTCGACAGCGATTCACCCCTCCACTTT	CASSPLDSDSPLHF
.	TRBV11-2	.	TRBJ1-6	TGTGCCAGCAGCTCGGGTTCACCCCTCCACTTT	CASSSGSPLHF
.	TRBV27	.	TRBJ1-1	TGTGCCAGCAGTTTAGCCCACATGAACACTGAAGCTTTCTTT	CASSLAHMNTEAFF
.	TRBV5-1	.	TRBJ2-7	TGCGCCAGCAGCATTCAACAGGGTCCGGGCGAGCAGTACTTC	CASSIQQGPGEQYF
.	TRBV30	once	TRBJ2-6	TGTGCCTGGAAGTTCGGCTCTGGGGCCAACGTCCTGACTTTC	CAWKFGSGANVLTF
TRBD2	TRBV15	.	TRBJ2-1	TGTGCCACCAGCAGAGTTGGCGGGAGGGGGCACAATGAGCAGTTCTTC	CATSRVGGRGHNEQFF
.	TRBV18	.	TRBJ1-5	TGTGCCAGCTCCCGGGAGTCTAATCAGCCCCAGCATTTT	CASSRESNQPQHF
.	TRBV6-2/TRBV6-3	.	TRBJ1-2	TGTGCCAGCAGCTCACCACCCAGTGGTGGCTACACCTTC	CASSSPPSGGYTF
.	TRBV4-3	.	TRBJ2-3	TGCGCCAGCAGCCACTTACTAAGCACAGATACGCAGTATTTT	CASSHLLSTDTQYF
.	TRBV6-5	.	TRBJ1-6	TGTGCCAGCAGTCCAGGGTTGTACTCACCCCTCCACTTT	CASSPGLYSPLHF
.	TRBV7-9	.	TRBJ1-2	TGTGCCAGCAGCTTAGGAGTCGCGATAAGTTATGGCTACACCTTC	CASSLGVAISYGYTF
.	TRBV6-6	.	TRBJ1-1	TGTGCCAGCAGGGATTCGGGACATTCTAACACTGAAGCTTTCTTT	CASRDSGHSNTEAFF
.	TRBV19	.	TRBJ1-2	TGTGCCAGTAGAGTGGGGGCCGATGGCTACACCTTC	CASRVGADGYTF
TRBD2	TRBV4-2	.	TRBJ2-2	TGTGCCAGCAGACCAACTAGCGGGAGGCTGAGCGGGGAGCTGTTTTTT	CASRPTSGRLSGELFF
.	TRBV7-9	.	TRBJ1-5	TGTGCCAGCAGCTTAGGAACTGAGCCCCAGCATTTT	CASSLGTEPQHF
TRBD1	TRBV7-9	.	TRBJ1-1	TGTGCCAGCAGCTTAGGGAAGGGTCAGGGGGTGTCCACTGAAGCTTTCTTT	CASSLGKGQGVSTEAFF
.	TRBV27	.	TRBJ1-5	TGTGCCAGCAGTTTATTAGGCAGGGAAGGGCAGCCCCAGCATTTT	CASSLLGREGQPQHF
.	TRBV6-5	.	TRBJ1-5	TGTGCCAGCAGTTACCAACTGCAGGGCCAGCCCCAGCATTTT	CASSYQLQGQPQHF
TRBD1	TRBV4-1	.	TRBJ2-7	TGCGCCAGCAGCCAAGGCCACCGGGACAGCTACGAGCAGTACTTC	CASSQGHRDSYEQYF
TRBD2	TRBV11-3	.	TRBJ2-1	TGTGCCAGCAGCCCTCGACTAGCGGTCTACAATGAGCAGTTCTTC	CASSPRLAVYNEQFF
.	TRBV2	.	TRBJ1-5	TGTGCCAGCAGTATATTTCCGACAGTTAGCAATCAGCCCCAGCATTTT	CASSIFPTVSNQPQHF
.	TRBV3-1/TRBV3-2	.	TRBJ1-2	TGTGCCAGCAGCCAAACCCCGGGACAAGGCTACACCTTC	CASSQTPGQGYTF
TRBD2	TRBV7-3	.	TRBJ2-3	TGTGCCAGCAGCTTAAAGCCGGGGGGGTATCTTGATACGCAGTATTTT	CASSLKPGGYLDTQYF
TRBD2	TRBV5-1	.	TRBJ2-3	TGCGCCAGCAGCTTAAGGACTAGCGGGATTACAGATACGCAGTATTTT	CASSLRTSGITDTQYF
TRBD1	TRBV18	once	TRBJ2-7	TGTGCCAGCTCACCTCAGGGGGCAGGACTCTCCTACGAGCAGTACTTC	CASSPQGAGLSYEQYF
TRBD2	TRBV6-2/TRBV6-3	.	TRBJ2-1	TGTGCCAGCAGTTACTCGATCGGGGGAGCGGGAGACTACAATGAGCAGTTCTTC	CASSYSIGGAGDYNEQFF
.	TRBV4-3	.	TRBJ2-7	TGCGCCAGCAGCCAAGAGGGGGGAACCTACGAGCAGTACTTC	CASSQEGGTYEQYF
TRBD1	TRBV18	.	TRBJ2-5	TGTGCCAGCTCACAAGATGCAGGGGGCCAAGAGACCCAGTACTTC	CASSQDAGGQETQYF
.	TRBV30	.	TRBJ1-1	TGTGCCTGGGGGAAAAGAGTTACCACTGAAGCTTTCTTT	CAWGKRVTTEAFF
TRBD2	TRBV19	.	TRBJ2-5	TGTGCCAGTAGTCCGATACCTAGCGGTACAGCCCAAGAGACCCAGTACTTC	CASSPIPSGTAQETQYF
.	TRBV5-1	.	TRBJ2-1	TGCGCCAGCAGCTTCTTAGCCGATAGCTCCTACAATGAGCAGTTCTTC	CASSFLADSSYNEQFF
TRBD2	TRBV30	.	TRBJ2-4	TGTGCCTCCGCGCGGGGGACAGCCAAAAACATTCAGTACTTC	CASARGTAKNIQYF
.	TRBV28	.	TRBJ1-6	TGTGCCAGCAGTTTAGGTCAGGGATATAGGTCACCCCTCCACTTT	CASSLGQGYRSPLHF
.	TRBV7-9	.	TRBJ1-2	TGTGCCAGCAGCTTAGGATTTGGGGGCTCCTATGGCTACACCTTC	CASSLGFGGSYGYTF
.	TRBV27	.	TRBJ2-3	TGTGCCAGCAGTCCCCCAGGGCCAGATACGCAGTATTTT	CASSPPGPDTQYF
.	TRBV7-8	.	TRBJ1-6	TGTGCCAGCCTCCCGGGGGGATTCACCTATAATTCACCCCTCCACTTT	CASLPGGFTYNSPLHF
TRBD2	TRBV19	.	TRBJ2-1	TGTGCCAGTAGTATTAGGGCGGGGGGGTACAATGAGCAGTTCTTC	CASSIRAGGYNEQFF
TRBD1	TRBV18	.	TRBJ1-1	TGTGCCAGCTCTCTAGGACAGGCGAACACTGAAGCTTTCTTT	CASSLGQANTEAFF
.	TRBV18	.	TRBJ1-1	TGTGCCAGCTCAGGTGGGGCCGGGAACACTGAAGCTTTCTTT	CASSGGAGNTEAFF
TRBD1	TRBV30	.	TRBJ2-5	TGTGCCTGGAGTTCGACAGGGGGTCTTCAAGAGACCCAGTACTTC	CAWSSTGGLQETQYF
.	TRBV18	.	TRBJ1-1	TGTGCCAGCTCACCTTCGGTGAACACTGAAGCTTTCTTT	CASSPSVNTEAFF
.	TRBV7-3	.	TRBJ2-3	TGTGCCAGCAGCTTAATACCGATCCGGGCGGGTGGGAAAGGCGAGGGCACAGATACGCAGTATTTT	CASSLIPIRAGGKGEGTDTQYF
TRBD1	TRBV5-1	.	TRBJ1-5	TGCGCCAGCAGCATCGGGACAGGAAATCAGCCCCAGCATTTT	CASSIGTGNQPQHF
TRBD1	TRBV5-6	.	TRBJ1-5	TGTGCCAGCAGCCAAAGGAGGACAGGGGGCGCTGGTCAGCCCCAGCATTTT	CASSQRRTGGAGQPQHF